This T cell receptor beta chain comes out of a study of blood T cell repertoires in COVID-19 (dated by TCRdb to about 2020). Turning to the overall study: Samples from collaborators originated in the United States, Italy and Spain and spanned both the acute and convalescent phases of COVID-19. A de-identified subject ID, COVID-19 status, age in years and sex were almost always included in the sample metadata. Deeply sampled blood TCRbeta repertoires from subjects exposed to, actively infected with, or recovered from COVID-19 were included in the dataset. The repertoires were released in a freely available public database intended as a resource for research on the immune response to SARS-CoV-2. The material from the prospective study consisted of cDNA or gDNA derived from T cells, B-cell-depleted T cells, or PBMCs. Where available, HLA class I and class II types were obtained from metadata supplied by the sample provider rather than from assay-based typing. The samples were drawn from two sources: the first 160 participants of the ongoing ImmuneRACE study, and 950 to 1,500 subjects contributed by 6 global collaborators.

From the cysteine through the phenylalanine, the CDR3 covers 14 amino acids. Only the CDR3 portion is preserved as DNA: 42 bases, with reading frame beginning at the first base. Trimming takes 4 bases off V and 1 base off J; junction bases not matched to a gene: 2. From the germline V gene, CDR1 is KGHSH and CDR2 is LQKENI. In the case of this clone: Its antigen is currently not known. Per-nucleotide qualities are absent, and no much larger clonotype sits a single base away.

The immunoSEQ Assay, a bias-controlled multiplex PCR, was used to amplify TCRbeta CDR3 regions from genomic DNA. The published analysis was carried out like this. The number of nucleated cells in each sample was estimated from the amplification of reference gene primers within the assay. Sequence reads were collapsed and filtered to measure the absolute abundance of every unique TCRbeta CDR3 rearrangement. For each sample, productive Simpson clonality was calculated as the square root of Simpson's diversity index over productive rearrangements. The clones in this table, taken by TCRdb from immuneACCESS, are in-frame only. Not every clone is retained; where verified, under half of the shortfall comes from an unresolved V gene, and the cause of the rest is unknown. That table gives V, J and clone size, and the DNA gave D and trimming. Here the sample has about 150,000 clones; approximately 92% occur a single time. The top ten clonotypes cover over 12% of the sample.

Whole blood was collected in K2EDTA tubes by collaborating institutions according to the institutions' own protocols. Collaborator samples were shipped for TCRbeta analysis as frozen whole blood, isolated PBMCs, or DNA extracted from either sample type. What the research found in general, with its limitations: The amount of clinical and demographic metadata varied by source and participant and was provided uncurated.

The chain employs TRBV18 and TRBJ1-1, with TRBD1 matching 8 junction bases. The sequenced material came from peripheral blood. This receptor was identified in a woman in her 40s with acute or convalescent COVID-19. The DNA sequence is as follows: TGTGCCAGCTCACTTGGGACAGGGAACACTGAAGCTTTCTTT. Translated, it reads CASSLGTGNTEAFF.